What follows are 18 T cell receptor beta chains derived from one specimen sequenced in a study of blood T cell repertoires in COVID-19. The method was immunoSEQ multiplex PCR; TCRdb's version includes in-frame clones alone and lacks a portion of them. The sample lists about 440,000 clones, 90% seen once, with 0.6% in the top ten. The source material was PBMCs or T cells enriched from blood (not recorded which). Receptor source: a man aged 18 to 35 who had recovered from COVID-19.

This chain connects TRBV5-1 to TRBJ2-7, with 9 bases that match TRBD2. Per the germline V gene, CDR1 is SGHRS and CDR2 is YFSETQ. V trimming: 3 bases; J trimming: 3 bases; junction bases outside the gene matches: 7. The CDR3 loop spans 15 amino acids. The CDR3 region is CASSSRGLADYEQYF. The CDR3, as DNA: TGCGCCAGCAGCTCCCGGGGACTAGCAGACTACGAGCAGTACTTC.

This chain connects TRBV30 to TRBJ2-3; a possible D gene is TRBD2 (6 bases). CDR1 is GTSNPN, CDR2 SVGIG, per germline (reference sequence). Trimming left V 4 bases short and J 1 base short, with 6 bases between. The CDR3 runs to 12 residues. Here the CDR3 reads CAWTSGTDTQYF. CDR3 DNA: TGTGCCTGGACTAGCGGCACAGATACGCAGTATTTT.

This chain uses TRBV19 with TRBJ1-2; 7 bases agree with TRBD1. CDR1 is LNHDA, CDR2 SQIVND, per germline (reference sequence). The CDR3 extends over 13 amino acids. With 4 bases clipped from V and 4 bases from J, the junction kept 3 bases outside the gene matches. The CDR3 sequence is CASSSGTVYGYTF. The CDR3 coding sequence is TGTGCCAGTAGTAGCGGGACAGTCTATGGCTACACCTTC.

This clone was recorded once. CDR3 region: CASSVNRGSNYGYTF. CDR3 nucleotides: TGTGCCAGCAGCGTGAACAGGGGATCTAACTATGGCTACACCTTC. The rearrangement joins TRBV9 to TRBJ1-2, with 7 nucleotides matching TRBD1. The ends lost 2 bases at V and 0 bases at J; junction bases unmatched: 4. Germline V lookup: CDR1 SGDLS, CDR2 YYNGEE. The CDR3 runs to 15 residues. Combining the CDR3 with reference TRBV9 and TRBJ1-2 gives the whole variable domain DSGVTQTPKHLITATGQRVTLRCSPRSGDLSVYWYQQSLDQGLQFLIQYYNGEERAKGNILERFSAQQFPDLHSELNLSSLELGDSALYFCASSVNRGSNYGYTFGSGTRLTVV.

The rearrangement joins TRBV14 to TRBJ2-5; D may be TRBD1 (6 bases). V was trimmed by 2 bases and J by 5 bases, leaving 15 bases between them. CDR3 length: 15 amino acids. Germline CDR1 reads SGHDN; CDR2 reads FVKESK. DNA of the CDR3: TGTGCCAGCAGCCAACAAACAGGGTATAGGGAGACCCAGTACTTC. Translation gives CASSQQTGYRETQYF.

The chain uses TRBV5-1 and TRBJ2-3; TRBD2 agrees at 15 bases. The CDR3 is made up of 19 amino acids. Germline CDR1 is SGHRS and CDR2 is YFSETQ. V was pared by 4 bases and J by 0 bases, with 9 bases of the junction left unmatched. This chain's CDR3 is CASSQGLAGGPLSTDTQYF. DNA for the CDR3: TGCGCCAGCAGCCAGGGACTAGCGGGGGGCCCGTTGAGCACAGATACGCAGTATTTT.

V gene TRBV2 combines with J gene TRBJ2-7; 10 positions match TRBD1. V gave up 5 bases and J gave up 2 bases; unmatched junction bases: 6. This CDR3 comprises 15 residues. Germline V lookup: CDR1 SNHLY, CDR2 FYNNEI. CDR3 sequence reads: CASSRGTGAAYEQYF. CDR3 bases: TGTGCCAGCAGTAGAGGGACAGGGGCGGCCTACGAGCAGTACTTC.

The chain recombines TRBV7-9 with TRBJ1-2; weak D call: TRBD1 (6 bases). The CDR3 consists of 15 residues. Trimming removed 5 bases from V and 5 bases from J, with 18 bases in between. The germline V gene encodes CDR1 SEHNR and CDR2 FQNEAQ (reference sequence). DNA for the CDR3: TGTGCCAGCAGCCGGGACAACGGATTCGGGTATGGCTACACCTTC. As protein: CASSRDNGFGYGYTF.

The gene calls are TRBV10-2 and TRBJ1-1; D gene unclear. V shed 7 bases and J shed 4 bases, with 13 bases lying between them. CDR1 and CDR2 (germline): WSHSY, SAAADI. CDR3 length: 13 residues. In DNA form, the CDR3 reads TGCGCCAGCACTACTCAGACGGGCACTGAAGCTTTCTTT. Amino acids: CASTTQTGTEAFF.

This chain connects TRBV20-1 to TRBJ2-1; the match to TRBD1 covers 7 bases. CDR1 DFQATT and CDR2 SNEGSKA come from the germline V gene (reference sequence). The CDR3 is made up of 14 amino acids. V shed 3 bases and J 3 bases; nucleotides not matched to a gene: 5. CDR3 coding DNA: TGCAGTGCTAGTTTACAGGGGAACTACAATGAGCAGTTCTTC. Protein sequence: CSASLQGNYNEQFF.

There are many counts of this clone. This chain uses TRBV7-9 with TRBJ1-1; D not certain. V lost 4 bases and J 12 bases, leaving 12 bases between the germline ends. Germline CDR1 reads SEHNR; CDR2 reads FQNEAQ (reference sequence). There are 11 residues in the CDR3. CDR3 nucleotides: TGTGCCAGCAGCTCCATGTCGGTAACTTTCTTT. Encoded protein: CASSSMSVTFF.

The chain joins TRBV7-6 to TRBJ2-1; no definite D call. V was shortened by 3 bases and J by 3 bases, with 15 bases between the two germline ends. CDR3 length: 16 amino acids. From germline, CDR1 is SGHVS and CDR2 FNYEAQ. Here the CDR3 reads CASSFSLDSSYNEQFF. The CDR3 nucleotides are TGTGCCAGCAGCTTTAGTCTTGACTCCAGCTACAATGAGCAGTTCTTC.

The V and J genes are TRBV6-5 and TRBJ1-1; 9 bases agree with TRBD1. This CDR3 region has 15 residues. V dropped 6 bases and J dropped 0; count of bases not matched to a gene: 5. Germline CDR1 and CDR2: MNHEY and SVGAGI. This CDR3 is CASRPGTGMNTEAFF. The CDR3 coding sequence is TGTGCCAGCAGACCTGGGACAGGGATGAACACTGAAGCTTTCTTT.

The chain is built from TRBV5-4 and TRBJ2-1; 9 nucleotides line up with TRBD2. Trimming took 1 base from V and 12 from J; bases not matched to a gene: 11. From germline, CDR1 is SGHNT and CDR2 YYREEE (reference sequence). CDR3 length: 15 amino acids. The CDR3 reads CASSLMSSGAKVQFF. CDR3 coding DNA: TGTGCCAGCAGCTTGATGTCTAGCGGGGCCAAGGTGCAGTTCTTC.

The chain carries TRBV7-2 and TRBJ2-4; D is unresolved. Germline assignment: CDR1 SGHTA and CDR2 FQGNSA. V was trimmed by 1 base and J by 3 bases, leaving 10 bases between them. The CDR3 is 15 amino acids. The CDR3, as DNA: TGTGCCAGCAGCTTAGTTAGAGTTGTCAAAAACATTCAGTACTTC. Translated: CASSLVRVVKNIQYF.

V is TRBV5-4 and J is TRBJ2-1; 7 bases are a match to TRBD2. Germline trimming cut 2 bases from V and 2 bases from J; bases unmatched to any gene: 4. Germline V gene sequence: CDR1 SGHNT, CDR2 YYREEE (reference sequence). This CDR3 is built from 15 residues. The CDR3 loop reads CASSLRAGAYNEQFF. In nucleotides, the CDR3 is TGTGCCAGCAGCTTAAGGGCGGGGGCCTACAATGAGCAGTTCTTC.

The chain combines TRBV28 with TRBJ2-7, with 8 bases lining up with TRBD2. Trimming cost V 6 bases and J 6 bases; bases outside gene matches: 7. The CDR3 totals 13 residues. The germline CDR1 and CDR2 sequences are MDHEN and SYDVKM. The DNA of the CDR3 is TGTGCCAGCAGCCCAGCGGGAGTTGGCGAGCAGTACTTC. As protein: CASSPAGVGEQYF.

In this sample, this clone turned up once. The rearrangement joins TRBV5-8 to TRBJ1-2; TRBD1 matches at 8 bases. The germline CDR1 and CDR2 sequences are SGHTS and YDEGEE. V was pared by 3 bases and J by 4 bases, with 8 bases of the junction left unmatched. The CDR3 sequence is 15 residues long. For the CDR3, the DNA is TGTGCCAGCAGCTCCATGAGGGACAGGAGCTATGGCTACACCTTC. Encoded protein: CASSSMRDRSYGYTF.